This T cell receptor beta chain originates from a study of T-cell reconstitution after alpha-beta-depleted transplantation in children listed by TCRdb under 2016. The study in broad terms: Using TCR repertoire profiling, the study followed T-cell immune reconstitution in a quantitative way in children after TCRalphabeta/CD19-depleted allogeneic hematopoietic cell transplantation. The full study reports these points: About two months after transplant, the apparently early recovery of alphabetaT-cell counts reportedly depended on just several hundred clones that had expanded rapidly and came from non-depleted graft cells. The frequencies of hyperexpanded clones fell over the following months, and after one year, T-cell counts and TCRbeta diversity were mostly attributed to newly produced T cells. In some patients, the high TCRbeta diversity seen at day 60 was put down to recipient T cells and intrathymic progenitors that had survived conditioning.

The sample's treatment or condition label, decoded: allogeneic hematopoietic cell transplantation with graft depleted of TCRalphabeta T cells and CD19 B cells. The children who served as transplant recipients had been given grafts of TCRalphabeta/CD19-depleted allogeneic hematopoietic cells. CDR1 and CDR2 were assigned from the germline V gene as LGHNA and YSLEER. The CDR3, from cysteine to phenylalanine, totals 17 residues. Just the 51-base CDR3 DNA is kept, in frame starting at base 1. Here V drops 0 bases and J drops 6 bases, and the junction holds 8 bases not matched to any gene. Library creation used PCR. Sequencer: Illumina HiSeq 2500. Molecular barcoding was employed in the preparation of TCR libraries, with unique molecular identifiers being used to normalize TCRbeta repertoire quantification. The public reads were reprocessed in TCRdb via fastp at Q25 and MiXCR, keeping in-frame beta chains. CDR3 protein duplicates are merged, each entry listing the most common genes and DNA. The sample table lists about 500,000 distinct CDR3 sequences, 10% to 12% of them with a count of one. Approximately 14% of the sample belongs to the ten largest clones.

Concerning this clonotype itself: Its cognate antigen has yet to be identified. Per-base quality was not reported, and no clone a single base away is much larger than it.

This TCR was sampled from a female patient aged 2 to 10 who had a stem cell transplant for aplastic anemia, so the T cells may come from the graft donor. The sample consisted of PBMCs, mostly from graft donor cells, taken 180 days after TCRalphabeta/CD19-depleted stem cell transplant. The rearrangement joined TRBV4-3 to TRBJ1-5, with TRBD1 matching 10 junction bases. The nucleotides are TGCGCCAGCAGCCAAGAGAAGACAGGGGGCGTTTCTCAGCCCCAGCATTTT. This codes for CASSQEKTGGVSQPQHF.